This T cell receptor beta chain was observed in a study of shared clonotypes between healthy human individuals. Whole-study context: CD4 naive and memory got three plates each, CD8 naive two, CD8 memory one.

Using immunoSEQ multiplex PCR, the repertoire was profiled, and TCRdb retains in-frame clones only, with some absent. The data hold around 700,000 clones, with around 74% observed a single time. Negatively enriched CD4+ T cells were divided by CD45RA into naive and memory. CDR1 SGHAT and CDR2 FQNNGV come from the germline V gene. J was trimmed by 0 bases and V by 4 bases; bases with no gene match: 4. The CDR3 is 16 residues long. This receptor was taken from a woman aged 25-40 years in good health. The V gene is TRBV11-2, the J gene TRBJ2-3, with 10 bases matching TRBD2. Material for sequencing was memory CD4+ T cells sorted from blood. Subset noted: CD45RA-negative fraction. The CDR3 DNA reads TGTGCCAGCAGCTCGAGACTAGCGGGTAGCACAGATACGCAGTATTTT. This translates into CASSSRLAGSTDTQYF.